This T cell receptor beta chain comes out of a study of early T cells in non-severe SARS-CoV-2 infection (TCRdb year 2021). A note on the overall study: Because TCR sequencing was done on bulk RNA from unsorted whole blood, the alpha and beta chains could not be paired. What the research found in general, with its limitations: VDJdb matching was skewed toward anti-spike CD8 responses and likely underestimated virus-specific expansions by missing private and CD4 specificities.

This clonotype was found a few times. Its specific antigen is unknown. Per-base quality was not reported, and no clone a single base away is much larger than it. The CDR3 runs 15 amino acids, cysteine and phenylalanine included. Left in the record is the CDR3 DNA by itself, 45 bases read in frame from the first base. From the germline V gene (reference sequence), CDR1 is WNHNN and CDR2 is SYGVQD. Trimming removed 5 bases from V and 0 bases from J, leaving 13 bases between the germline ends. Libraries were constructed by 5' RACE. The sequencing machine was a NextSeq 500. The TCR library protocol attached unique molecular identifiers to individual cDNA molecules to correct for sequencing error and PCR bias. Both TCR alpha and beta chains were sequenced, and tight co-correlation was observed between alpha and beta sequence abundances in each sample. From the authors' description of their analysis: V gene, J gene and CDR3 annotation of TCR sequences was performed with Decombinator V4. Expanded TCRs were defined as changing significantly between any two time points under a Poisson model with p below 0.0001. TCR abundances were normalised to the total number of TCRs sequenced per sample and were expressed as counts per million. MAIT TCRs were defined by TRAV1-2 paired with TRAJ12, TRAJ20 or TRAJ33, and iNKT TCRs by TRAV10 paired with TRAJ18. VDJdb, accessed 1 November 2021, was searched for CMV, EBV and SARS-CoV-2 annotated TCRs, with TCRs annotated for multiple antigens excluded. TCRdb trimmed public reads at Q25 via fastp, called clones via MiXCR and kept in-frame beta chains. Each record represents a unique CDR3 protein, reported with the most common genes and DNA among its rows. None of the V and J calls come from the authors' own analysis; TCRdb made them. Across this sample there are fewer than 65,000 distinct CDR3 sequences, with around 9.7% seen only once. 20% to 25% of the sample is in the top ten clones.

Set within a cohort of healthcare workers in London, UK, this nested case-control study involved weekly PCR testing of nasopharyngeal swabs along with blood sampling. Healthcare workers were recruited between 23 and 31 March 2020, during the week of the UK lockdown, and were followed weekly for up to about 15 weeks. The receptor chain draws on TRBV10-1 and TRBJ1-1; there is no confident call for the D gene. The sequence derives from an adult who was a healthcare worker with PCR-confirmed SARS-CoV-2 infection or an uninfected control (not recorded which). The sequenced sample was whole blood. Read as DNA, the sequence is TGCGCCAGCAGTCCCGTCGACGGTTTGAACACTGAAGCTTTCTTT. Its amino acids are CASSPVDGLNTEAFF.